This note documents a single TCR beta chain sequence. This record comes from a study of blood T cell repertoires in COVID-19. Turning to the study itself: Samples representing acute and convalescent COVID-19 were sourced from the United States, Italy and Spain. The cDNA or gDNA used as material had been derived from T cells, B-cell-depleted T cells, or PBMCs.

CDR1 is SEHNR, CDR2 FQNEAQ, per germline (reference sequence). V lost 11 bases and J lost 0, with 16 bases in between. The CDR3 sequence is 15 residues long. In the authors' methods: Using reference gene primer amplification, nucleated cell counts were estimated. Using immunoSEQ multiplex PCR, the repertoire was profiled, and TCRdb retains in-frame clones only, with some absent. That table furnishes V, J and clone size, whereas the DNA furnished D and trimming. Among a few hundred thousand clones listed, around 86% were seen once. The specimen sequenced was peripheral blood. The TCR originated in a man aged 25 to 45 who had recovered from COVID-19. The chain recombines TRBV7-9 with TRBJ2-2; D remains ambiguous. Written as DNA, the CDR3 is TGTGCCCATAAGCCGAGCAGCGCGAACACCGGGGAGCTGTTTTTT. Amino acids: CAHKPSSANTGELFF.